Below are 11 T cell receptor beta chains sequenced from a single sample in a study of post-analysis software for immune sequencing data. Sequencing libraries made from TCR beta cDNA carried unique molecular identifiers. One entry per CDR3 protein results from TCRdb running MiXCR on the PCR reads. The sample consists of over 300,000 distinct CDR3 sequences, less than 40% of them appearing once. Overall study findings and caveats: With TRBV5-6, TRBV5-1 and TRBV20-1 included, about five TRBV segments were more frequent in patients than in controls.

The antigens these receptors bind are not known. The specimen was blood. Receptor source: a girl aged 10-17 years with multiple sclerosis.

This clonotype was recorded many times. The chain carries TRBV4-1 and TRBJ2-7, with TRBD2 matching 7 bases. The J segment lost 0 bases and the V segment lost 0 bases, leaving 5 bases of the junction unmatched. The CDR3 covers 16 residues. Germline V CDR1 and CDR2: MGHRA, YSYEKL. CDR3 sequence reads: CASSQDAAGFSYEQYF. The CDR3 bases are TGCGCCAGCAGCCAAGATGCAGCGGGGTTCTCCTACGAGCAGTACTTC.

The rearrangement links TRBV6-1 to TRBJ2-7, with 7 bases matching TRBD1. TRBJ2-5 matches the DNA end more closely, so the J call is doubtful. This CDR3 has 13 residues. Germline V gives CDR1 MNHNS, CDR2 SASEGT. CDR3 region: CASSGQAEETQYF. The DNA of the CDR3 is TGTGCCAGCAGCGGACAGGCAGAAGAGACCCAGTACTTC.

The V and J genes are TRBV3-1 and TRBJ1-2; possible D gene TRBD1, 5 bases. The CDR3 is made up of 14 amino acids. Germline values: CDR1 LGHDT, CDR2 YNNKEL (reference sequence). Trimming shortened V by 0 bases and J by 4 bases, and 9 bases separated the two germline ends. As DNA, the CDR3 is TGTGCCAGCAGCCAAGATCGACAGTCCTATGGCTACACCTTC. Amino acids: CASSQDRQSYGYTF.

V usage is TRBV3-1 and J usage is TRBJ2-7; TRBD2 aligns across 10 bases. The germline gives CDR1 LGHDT, CDR2 YNNKEL (reference sequence). Trimming cost V 1 base and J 2 bases; bases outside gene matches: 11. The CDR3 spans 18 residues. CDR3 region: CASSQGNGLAGDPYEQYF. CDR3 nucleotides: TGTGCCAGCAGCCAAGGGAACGGGCTAGCGGGGGACCCCTACGAGCAGTACTTC.

The chain recombines TRBV5-5 with TRBJ1-6; a weak D match, TRBD1 (5 bases). The V and J ends lost 2 bases and 9 bases respectively, with 12 bases between them. The CDR3 runs 14 residues. The germline V gene encodes CDR1 SGHKS and CDR2 YYEKEE (reference sequence). CDR3 sequence (DNA): TGTGCCAGCAGCTTAAGTCTTGGGGGTTCACCCCTCCACTTT. This gives the protein CASSLSLGGSPLHF.

This clonotype was detected once. This chain connects TRBV6-5 to TRBJ2-2, with D possibly matching TRBD1 (5 bases). Germline CDR1 is MNHEY and CDR2 is SVGAGI. Trimming shortened V by 5 bases and J by 1 base, and 14 bases separated the two germline ends. The CDR3 loop spans 16 amino acids. The CDR3 bases are TGTGCCAGCAGTCCACTGGGGCGGAGGAACACCGGGGAGCTGTTTTTT. This encodes CASSPLGRRNTGELFF.

V and J are TRBV5-1 and TRBJ2-5, with D perhaps TRBD1 (7 bases). This CDR3 has 14 residues. The V and J ends lost 4 bases and 2 bases respectively, with 12 bases between them. CDR1 SGHRS and CDR2 YFSETQ come from the germline V gene. The CDR3 is CASSGGTVQETQYF. DNA of the CDR3: TGCGCCAGCAGCGGAGGGACAGTACAAGAGACCCAGTACTTC.

This clonotype was observed a few times. The chain carries TRBV20-1 and TRBJ2-4, with 9 bases identical to TRBD2. This CDR3 is 16 amino acids long. Germline trimming cut 3 bases from V and 3 bases from J; bases unmatched to any gene: 9. Germline assignment: CDR1 DFQATT and CDR2 SNEGSKA (reference sequence). CDR3: CSARRWAGGNKNIQYF. The DNA for the CDR3 is TGCAGTGCTAGGCGCTGGGCGGGGGGGAACAAAAACATTCAGTACTTC.

The chain employs TRBV29-1 and TRBJ1-1; 7 bases are shared with TRBD1. Germline V gene data show CDR1 as SQVTM and CDR2 as ANQGSEA. This CDR3 is built from 15 residues. The ends lost 1 base at V and 0 bases at J; junction bases unmatched: 5. The CDR3 coding sequence is TGCAGCGTTGAAGGGGGGGACAGTCTGAACACTGAAGCTTTCTTT. This gives the protein CSVEGGDSLNTEAFF. Full variable domain (missing parts from reference TRBV29-1 and TRBJ1-1): SAVISQKPSRDICQRGTSLTIQCQVDSQVTMMFWYRQQPGQSLTLIATANQGSEATYESGFVIDKFPISRPNLTFSTLTVSNMSPEDSSIYLCSVEGGDSLNTEAFFGQGTRLTVV.

Many counts were recorded for this clonotype. The V gene is TRBV5-1, the J gene TRBJ2-7; 9 bases align to TRBD1. Germline lookup yields CDR1 SGHRS and CDR2 YFSETQ. The junction had 4 bases not matched to a gene; V was cut back by 5 bases and J by 1 base. This CDR3 has 14 amino acids. CDR3 DNA sequence: TGCGCCAGCAGACCGGGACAGGGATCCTACGAGCAGTACTTC. As protein: CASRPGQGSYEQYF.

The CDR3: CASSEGASNTGELFF. In DNA form, the CDR3 reads TGTGCCAGCAGTGAGGGGGCATCGAACACCGGGGAGCTGTTTTTT. V usage is TRBV6-4 and J usage is TRBJ2-2; possible D gene TRBD1, 6 bases. This CDR3 contains 15 residues. Germline CDR1 is MRHNA and CDR2 is SNTAGT. Deletions cut 3 bases from V and 0 bases from J, with 8 bases between.